The T cell receptor (beta chain) under discussion was sequenced for a study of shared clonotypes between healthy human individuals. Study-level results: Among the subsets, naive ones generally showed larger estimated richness than memory ones.

Germline V gene data show CDR1 as KGHSH and CDR2 as LQKENI. V was pared by 5 bases and J by 6 bases, with 18 bases between. The CDR3 is made up of 15 amino acids. The method was immunoSEQ multiplex PCR; TCRdb's version includes in-frame clones alone and lacks a portion of them. The repertoire consists of around 990,000 clones, with around three quarters occurring once and the leading ten covering 0.89%. This clone has only one observation. What it binds is not known. This sequence joins TRBV18 and TRBJ2-3; the D gene could be TRBD1 or TRBD2 (5 bases each). The TCR comes from a man aged 18 to 35 in good health. Some clones in this sample may be carry-over from other donors' samples. The sequenced sample was memory CD4+ T cells from PBMCs. Indicated subset: CD45RA-negative fraction. As DNA, the CDR3 is TGTGCCAGCTCAGTTTCGGGACCACCCGCGGATACGCAGTATTTT. Translating gives CASSVSGPPADTQYF.